The T cell receptor beta chain described here comes from a study of human CD8 memory T cell subsets. Findings and limits, study-wide: High, similar diversity marked stem-like memory and precursor exhausted T cells but not effector memory cells. Overlapping only minimally, the repertoires of stem-like memory and precursor exhausted T cells were largely separate from each other.

There are 13 residues in the CDR3. It was UMI-labeled 5' RACE by which the TCR beta libraries were made. TCRdb reprocessed the 5' RACE reads and reports one entry per CDR3 protein, with no DNA. This sample contains approximately 12,000 distinct CDR3 sequences. In regard to this clonotype: Its antigen is as yet unknown.

What was sequenced was CD8+ T cells from PBMCs. The rearrangement links TRBV21-1 to TRBJ2-7. TRBV21-1 is recorded as a pseudogene. The receptor comes from a human donor in good health. CDR3 loop: CASSKGGRWEQYF.